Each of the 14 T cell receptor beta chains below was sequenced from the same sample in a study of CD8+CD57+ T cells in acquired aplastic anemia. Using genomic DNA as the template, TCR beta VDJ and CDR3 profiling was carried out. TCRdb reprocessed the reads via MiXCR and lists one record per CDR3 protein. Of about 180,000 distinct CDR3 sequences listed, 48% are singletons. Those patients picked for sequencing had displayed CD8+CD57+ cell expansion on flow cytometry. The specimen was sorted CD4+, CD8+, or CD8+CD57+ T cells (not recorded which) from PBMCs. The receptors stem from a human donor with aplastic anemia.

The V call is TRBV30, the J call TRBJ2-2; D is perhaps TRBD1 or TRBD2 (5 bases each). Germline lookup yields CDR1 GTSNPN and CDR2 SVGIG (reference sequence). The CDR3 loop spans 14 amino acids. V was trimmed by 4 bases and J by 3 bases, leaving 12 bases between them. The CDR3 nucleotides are TGTGCCTGGACCATAGGGACGTACACCGGGGAGCTGTTTTTT. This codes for CAWTIGTYTGELFF.

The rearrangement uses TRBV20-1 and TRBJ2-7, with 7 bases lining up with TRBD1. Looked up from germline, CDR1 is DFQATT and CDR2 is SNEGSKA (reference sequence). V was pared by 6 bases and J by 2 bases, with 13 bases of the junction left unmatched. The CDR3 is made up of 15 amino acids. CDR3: CSASSLDRVAYEQYF. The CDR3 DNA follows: TGCAGTGCCAGCAGCTTAGACAGGGTTGCCTACGAGCAGTACTTC.

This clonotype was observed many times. The CDR3 bases are TGCGCCAGCAGCTTGGGACAAGGGATGGCGGGCTACACCTTC. Amino acids: CASSLGQGMAGYTF. The J gene is TRBJ1-2, the V gene TRBV5-1; no firm D call. Germline CDR1 SGHRS, CDR2 YFSETQ. The V end was cut by 0 bases, the J end by 8 bases, with 14 bases between. The CDR3 has 14 residues.

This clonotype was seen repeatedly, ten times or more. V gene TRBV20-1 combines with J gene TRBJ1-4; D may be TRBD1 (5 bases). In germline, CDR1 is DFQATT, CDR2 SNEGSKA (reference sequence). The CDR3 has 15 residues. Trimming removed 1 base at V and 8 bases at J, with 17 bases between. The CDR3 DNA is TGCAGTGCTAGAGCCCGCGGGGGGGTGGAGGAAAAACTGTTTTTT. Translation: CSARARGGVEEKLFF.

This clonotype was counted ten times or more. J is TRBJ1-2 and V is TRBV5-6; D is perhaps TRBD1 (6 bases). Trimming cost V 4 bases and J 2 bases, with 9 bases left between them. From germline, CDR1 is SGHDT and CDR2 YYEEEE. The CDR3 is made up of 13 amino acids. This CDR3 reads CASSPQGNYGYTF. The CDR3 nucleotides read TGTGCCAGCAGCCCACAGGGAAACTATGGCTACACCTTC.

CDR3 DNA sequence: TGTGCGACAGGGTACTCTGGCTACACCTTC. This encodes CATGYSGYTF. The rearrangement joins TRBV19 to TRBJ1-2, with 7 bases fitting TRBD1. Germline assignment: CDR1 LNHDA and CDR2 SQIVND (reference sequence). The CDR3 is made up of 10 amino acids.

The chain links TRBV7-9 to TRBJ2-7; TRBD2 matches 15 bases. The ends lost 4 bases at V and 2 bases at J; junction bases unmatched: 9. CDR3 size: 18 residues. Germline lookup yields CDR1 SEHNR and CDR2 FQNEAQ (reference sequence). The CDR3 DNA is TGTGCCAGCAGCTCCTCCGGGACTAGCGGGAGGTCGACCTACGAGCAGTACTTC. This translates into CASSSSGTSGRSTYEQYF.

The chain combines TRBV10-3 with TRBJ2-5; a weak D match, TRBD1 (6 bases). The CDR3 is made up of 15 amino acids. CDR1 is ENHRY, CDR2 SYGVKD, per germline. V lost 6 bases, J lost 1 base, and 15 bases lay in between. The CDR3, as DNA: TGTGCCATCAGCTCACAGGGAATGGGCCAAGAGACCCAGTACTTC. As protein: CAISSQGMGQETQYF.

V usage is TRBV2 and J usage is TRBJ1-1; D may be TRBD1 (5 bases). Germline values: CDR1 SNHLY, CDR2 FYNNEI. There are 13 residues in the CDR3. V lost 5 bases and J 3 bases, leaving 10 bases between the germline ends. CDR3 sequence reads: CASSRGEYTEAFF. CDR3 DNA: TGTGCCAGCAGTAGGGGTGAATACACTGAAGCTTTCTTT.

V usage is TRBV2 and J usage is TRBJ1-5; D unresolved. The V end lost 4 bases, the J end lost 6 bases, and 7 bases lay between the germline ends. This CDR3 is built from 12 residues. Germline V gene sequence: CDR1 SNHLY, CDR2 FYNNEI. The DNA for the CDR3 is TGTGCCAGCAGTGCCGGCAGTCAGCCCCAGCATTTT. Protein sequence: CASSAGSQPQHF.

In DNA form, the CDR3 reads TGTGCCACCAGCAGCGCGCTGAGCTCCTACGAGCAGTACTTC. Encoded protein: CATSSALSSYEQYF. The chain joins TRBV15 to TRBJ2-1, with D unresolved. The end of the DNA aligns better with TRBJ2-7, so the J call may be wrong. Per the germline V gene, CDR1 is LNHNV and CDR2 is YYDKDF (reference sequence). The CDR3 runs to 14 residues.

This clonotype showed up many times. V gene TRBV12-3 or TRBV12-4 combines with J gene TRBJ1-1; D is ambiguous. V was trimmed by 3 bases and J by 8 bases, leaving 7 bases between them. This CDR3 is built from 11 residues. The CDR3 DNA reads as TGTGCCAGCAGTTTTACCCGGGAAGCTTTCTTT. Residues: CASSFTREAFF.

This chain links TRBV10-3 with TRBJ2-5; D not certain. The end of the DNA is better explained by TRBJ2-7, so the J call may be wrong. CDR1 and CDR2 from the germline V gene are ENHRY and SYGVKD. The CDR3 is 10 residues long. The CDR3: CAVRTYEQYF. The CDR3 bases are TGTGCCGTACGCACCTACGAGCAGTACTTC.

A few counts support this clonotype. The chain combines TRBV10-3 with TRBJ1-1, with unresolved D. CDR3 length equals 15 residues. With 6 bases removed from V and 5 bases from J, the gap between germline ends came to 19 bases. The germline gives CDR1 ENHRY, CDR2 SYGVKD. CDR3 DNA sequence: TGTGCCATCAGAGAGGACGGGCTGGAGAGAACTGAAGCTTTCTTT. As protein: CAIREDGLERTEAFF.